This T cell receptor beta chain came from a study of T cells in Graves' hyperthyroidism and ophthalmopathy (dated by TCRdb to the late 2010s). The study in broad terms: Peripheral blood samples were taken at the time of initial diagnosis, prior to any treatment. To identify distinguishing TCR V-J signatures, a discovery cohort of about 100 patients was used, comprising 43 with Graves' ophthalmopathy and some 60 with stable Graves' hyperthyroidism. Prospective prediction of ophthalmopathy was tested in an independent validation cohort of 18 to 20 hyperthyroidism patients and 17 patients who later progressed to ophthalmopathy. For training and testing, the 100 or so patients in the discovery cohort were randomly divided in a 7:3 ratio. In addition, the study compared T-cell repertoires in thyroid tissue and in blood from roughly six Graves' hyperthyroidism patients. Following sampling, methimazole starting at 30 mg daily was given to hyperthyroidism patients, and high-dose intravenous methylprednisolone was given to ophthalmopathy patients. The paper reports TCR Vbeta CDR3 sequencing of roughly 140 peripheral blood samples: approximately 41 ophthalmopathy, roughly 74 hyperthyroidism and some 17 progressor patients.

Stable Graves' hyperthyroidism was defined as no progression to ophthalmopathy during 18 months of follow-up. Hyperthyroidism patients were aged 18 to 65 years and newly diagnosed, with disease duration of less than 2 months. Any patient with an uncontrolled infection, another autoimmune disease, pregnancy or lactation was excluded. Clinical symptoms, serum thyroxine and TRAb, thyroid ultrasound, and orbital computed tomography formed the basis for the diagnoses. PBMCs were separated from over 9 ml of fresh peripheral blood using Ficoll-Paque density gradient centrifugation. Trizol reagent was used to extract total RNA, and RNA quality was then checked on an Agilent 2100 Bioanalyzer. The investigation overall reported the following: No statistical method was used to set the sample size in advance, and investigators knew the group allocation. In cross-validation, a model built on a 13 V-J signature told ophthalmopathy apart from stable hyperthyroidism with approximately 90% sensitivity and around 84% specificity, and in testing the same model reached 80%/75%. Blood samples also contained most of the expanded thyroid clonotypes (frequency above 0.001), which suggests that blood repertoires may reflect thyroid immune responses. In validation, the model predicted progression to ophthalmopathy with approximately 70% sensitivity and roughly 72% specificity, a median of 6.5 months before onset.

In this sample, this clonotype turned up many times. What antigen it recognizes has not been identified. Within one base of it there is no much larger clone, and no base qualities were kept. TCR beta CDR3 regions were amplified from RNA transcripts. For the first round of RT-PCR on the TCR CDR3, the HTBI primer set was used together with the Qiagen OneStep RT-PCR kit. The libraries were constructed in a second round of multiplex PCR and then size-selected and purified. The libraries were sequenced on an Illumina HiSeq2000 using paired-end 100 bp reads. In the source study's methods: Raw data were processed with SOAPnuke, discarding reads with adapters, uncalled bases, mean Phred below 15, or no exact constant-primer or identifier match. High-quality paired reads were merged with COPE v1.2.5, and unique nucleotide sequences were defined as clonotypes. MiTCR v1.1 was used to align clonotypes to the IMGT TRBV, TRBD and TRBJ reference segments. The analysis included only V-J combinations with a frequency above 0.0001, which together covered 99.2% of the repertoires. The TCS score was defined as the ratio of F50 (clonal expansion) to E x V (chaos), calculated using BLOSUM62-based TCRdist between CDR3 peptides within each V-J. Welch's t-statistics and random forest reduced several hundred V-J features to fewer than 15, which were used in a naive Bayes classifier (R e1071). The public reads were run again by TCRdb, first through fastp at Q25 and then through MiXCR, and only productive beta chains were kept. Here each entry gathers all rows of one CDR3 protein and keeps the most common genes and DNA. TCRdb's processing, not the authors' own work, is the source of the V and J calls. Counted in this sample were some 440,000 distinct CDR3 sequences; approximately 15% of them appeared once. The ten top clones hold 14% of the sample.

The sequencing sample was made of blood. The clonotype originates from a woman between 18 and 29 years old with Graves' hyperthyroidism.

The sequence in DNA is TGCAGTGCTAGAGATCTCGGTAGCGGGGGGGAAACAGATACGCAGTATTTT. This translates into CSARDLGSGGETDTQYF. The sequence is built from TRBV20-1 and TRBJ2-3, with 11 middle bases fitting TRBD2. The germline V gene (reference sequence) supplies CDR1 DFQATT and CDR2 SNEGSKA. Germline trimming amounts to 0 bases on V and 3 bases on J, with 8 as the count of junction bases outside the gene matches. Counted from cysteine to phenylalanine, this CDR3 has 17 amino acids. Only CDR3 DNA is held: 51 bases, read in frame from base 1.